The 7 T cell receptor beta chains presented below share a single source sample, sequenced in a study of control samples from healthy donors and cancer patients. The repertoire was sequenced with immunoSEQ multiplex PCR; TCRdb's copy has only in-frame clones and lacks some. This repertoire shows about 120,000 clones, 85% to 95% found once; its top ten account for approximately 0.58%. What was sequenced was PBMCs. These receptors were collected from a man aged 80 or over with head and neck cancer.

The V gene is TRBV10-2, the J gene TRBJ1-5; 9 positions match TRBD1. The V gene's germline CDR1 is WSHSY and CDR2 SAAADI. The CDR3 runs to 14 residues. After removal of 5 bases from V and 4 bases from J, the junction contained 3 bases not matched to a gene. CDR3 bases: TGCGCCAGCAGTAGACAGGGGGAGAATCAGCCCCAGCATTTT. It codes for CASSRQGENQPQHF.

DNA of the CDR3: TGTGCCAGCAGACCTAGGACAGTCTTCTATGGCTACACCTTC. It codes for CASRPRTVFYGYTF. The chain combines TRBV6-2 or TRBV6-3 with TRBJ1-2, with D possibly being TRBD1 (6 bases). The germline V gene encodes CDR1 MNHEY and CDR2 SVGEGT. The CDR3 loop spans 14 amino acids. V shed 6 bases and J shed 4 bases, with 15 bases lying between them.

The chain links TRBV5-6 to TRBJ1-4, with 8 nucleotides matching TRBD1. The CDR3 length is 16 residues. With V trimmed by 0 bases and J by 3 bases, 4 bases remained unmatched. The germline gives CDR1 SGHDT, CDR2 YYEEEE. The CDR3 protein is CASSLDRGSANEKLFF. The CDR3 DNA follows: TGTGCCAGCAGCTTGGACAGGGGGTCGGCTAATGAAAAACTGTTTTTT.

The chain recombines TRBV5-5 with TRBJ2-1; 12 bases map to TRBD2. V was clipped by 3 bases and J by 4 bases; unmatched bases: 8. Germline CDR1 reads SGHKS; CDR2 reads YYEKEE (reference sequence). There are 17 residues in the CDR3. The CDR3 bases are TGTGCCAGCAGCTGGAGACTAGCGGGGGACAGATACAATGAGCAGTTCTTC. Translated: CASSWRLAGDRYNEQFF.

The chain uses TRBV6-5 and TRBJ2-3, with TRBD2 matching 14 bases. Germline-derived CDR1 and CDR2 are MNHEY and SVGAGI. J was trimmed by 6 bases and V by 6 bases; bases with no gene match: 5. This CDR3 has 15 amino acids. DNA of the CDR3: TGTGCCAGCAGCGGGACTAGCGGGGGAAGGGATACGCAGTATTTT. This codes for CASSGTSGGRDTQYF.

The gene calls are TRBV2 and TRBJ2-5, with 8 bases matching TRBD1. Losses at the gene ends were 8 bases for V and 3 bases for J; bases not matched to a gene: 5. Germline V gene data show CDR1 as SNHLY and CDR2 as FYNNEI. The CDR3 is 13 amino acids. The DNA of the CDR3 is TGTGCCAGCGGGGACAGGCGAAAAGAGACCCAGTACTTC. Translated, it gives CASGDRRKETQYF.

The gene calls are TRBV9 and TRBJ1-1; D is unclear. The CDR3 has 13 residues. Trimming took 4 bases from V and 4 from J, leaving 11 bases between them. The V gene's germline CDR1 is SGDLS and CDR2 YYNGEE. The CDR3 region is CASSRAGGTEAFF. CDR3 coding DNA: TGTGCCAGCAGCAGGGCGGGAGGCACTGAAGCTTTCTTT.